This T cell receptor beta chain originates from a study of OX40 agonist ivuxolimab in advanced cancers. At the level of the study: Ivuxolimab is an agonistic anti-OX40 (CD134) antibody, and patients were treated with it.

Repertoires were generated with immunoSEQ multiplex PCR, while TCRdb's copy carries only in-frame clones and drops some. The top ten clones hold approximately 13% of a sample with 40,000 or so clones, about 89% of them seen once. Study-wide findings and caveats: Expanded clones were, on average, more numerous among CD8+ T cells than CD4+. At 0.1 to 3.0 mg/kg and by week 6, clonal expansion occurred in CD4+ and CD8+ blood T cells.

This clone has a single count. Its cognate antigen is unknown. The TCR was taken from an adult with an advanced solid tumor such as melanoma, head and neck, liver or kidney cancer. Sequenced material: CD4+ or CD8+ T cells sorted from blood, taken in a trial of the OX40 agonist ivuxolimab.

CDR3 loop: CATSRGGQGVNNEQFF. Here the CDR3 DNA reads TGTGCCACCAGCAGAGGAGGACAGGGGGTTAACAATGAGCAGTTCTTC. The gene calls are TRBV15 and TRBJ2-1; 10 positions agree with TRBD1. Germline trimming cut 1 base from V and 5 bases from J; bases unmatched to any gene: 5. The germline CDR1 and CDR2 sequences are LNHNV and YYDKDF (reference sequence). The length of the CDR3 is 16 residues.